The source of this T cell receptor (beta chain) is a study of cytomegalovirus exposure and HLA in healthy donors. Study-level points and caveats: Productive status was seen about 90% or about 30% of the time for most TCR beta V segments in an earlier analysis. Across donors, presence/absence analyses took sequencing depth to be roughly uniform.

13 Jbeta primers and 60 Vbeta primers were used for the PCR. The repertoire was sequenced with immunoSEQ multiplex PCR; TCRdb's copy has only in-frame clones and lacks some. The table lists about 98,000 clones, over 65% of them singletons, with approximately 2.8% in the top ten. Of note for this clone: Its antigen is currently unknown.

Likely unrecorded immune exposures existed in these nominally healthy donors. V was clipped by 5 bases and J by 4 bases; unmatched bases: 4. This CDR3 is built from 15 residues. The germline V gene encodes CDR1 SGHTA and CDR2 FQGTGA. The sample taken for sequencing was PBMCs. The chain recombines TRBV7-3 with TRBJ2-3; 12 bases match TRBD2. This TCR came from a man aged 35 to 55 in good health and CMV-seronegative. CDR3 sequence (DNA): TGTGCCAGCAGCCGACTAGCGGGGGCGGCAGATACGCAGTATTTT. As protein: CASSRLAGAADTQYF.